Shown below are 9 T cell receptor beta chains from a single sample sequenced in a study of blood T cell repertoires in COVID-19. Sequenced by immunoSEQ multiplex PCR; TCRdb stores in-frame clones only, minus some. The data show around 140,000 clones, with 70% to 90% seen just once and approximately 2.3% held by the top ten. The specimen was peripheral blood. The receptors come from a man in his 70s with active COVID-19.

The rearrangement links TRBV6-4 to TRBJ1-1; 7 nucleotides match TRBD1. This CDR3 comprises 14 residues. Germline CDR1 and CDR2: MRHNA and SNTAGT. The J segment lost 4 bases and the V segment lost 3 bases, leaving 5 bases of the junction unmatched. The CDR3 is CASSEETGSTEAFF. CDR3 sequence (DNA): TGTGCCAGCAGTGAAGAGACAGGGAGCACTGAAGCTTTCTTT.

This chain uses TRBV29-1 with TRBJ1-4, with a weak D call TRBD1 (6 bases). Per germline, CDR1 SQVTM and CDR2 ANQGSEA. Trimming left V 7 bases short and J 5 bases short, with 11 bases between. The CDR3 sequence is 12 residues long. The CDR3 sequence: CSASRGNEKLFF. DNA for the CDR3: TGCAGCGCCTCCAGGGGAAATGAAAAACTGTTTTTT. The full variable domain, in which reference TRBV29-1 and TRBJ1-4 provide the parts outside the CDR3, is SAVISQKPSRDICQRGTSLTIQCQVDSQVTMMFWYRQQPGQSLTLIATANQGSEATYESGFVIDKFPISRPNLTFSTLTVSNMSPEDSSIYLCSASRGNEKLFFGSGTQLSVL.

The CDR3 coding sequence is TGTGCCAGCAGCGTTCGACTAGGTGGAGATACGCAGTATTTT. It is translated as CASSVRLGGDTQYF. The genes are TRBV9 and TRBJ2-3; D may be TRBD2 (6 bases). This CDR3 is 14 amino acids long. V was cut by 2 bases and J by 5 bases, with 12 bases left in between. Germline-derived CDR1 and CDR2 are SGDLS and YYNGEE.

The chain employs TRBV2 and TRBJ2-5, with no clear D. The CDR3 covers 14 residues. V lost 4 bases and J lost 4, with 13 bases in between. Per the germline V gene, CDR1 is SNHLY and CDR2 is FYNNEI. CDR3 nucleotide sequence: TGTGCCAGCAGTGGAAGGATGAGGAGAGAGACCCAGTACTTC. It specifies CASSGRMRRETQYF.

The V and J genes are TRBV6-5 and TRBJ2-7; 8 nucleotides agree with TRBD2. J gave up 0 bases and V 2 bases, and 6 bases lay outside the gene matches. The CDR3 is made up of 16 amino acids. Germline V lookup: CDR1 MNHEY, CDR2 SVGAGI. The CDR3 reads CASSYSSGIGSYEQYF. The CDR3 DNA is TGTGCCAGCAGTTACAGTAGCGGGATAGGCTCCTACGAGCAGTACTTC.

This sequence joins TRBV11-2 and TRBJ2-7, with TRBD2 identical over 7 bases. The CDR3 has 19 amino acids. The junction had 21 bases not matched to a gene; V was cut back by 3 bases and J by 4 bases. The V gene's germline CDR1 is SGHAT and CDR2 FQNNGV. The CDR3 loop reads CASSLTPTPSGTIKYEQYF. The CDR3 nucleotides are TGTGCCAGCAGCTTGACCCCCACTCCCAGCGGGACGATTAAATACGAGCAGTACTTC.

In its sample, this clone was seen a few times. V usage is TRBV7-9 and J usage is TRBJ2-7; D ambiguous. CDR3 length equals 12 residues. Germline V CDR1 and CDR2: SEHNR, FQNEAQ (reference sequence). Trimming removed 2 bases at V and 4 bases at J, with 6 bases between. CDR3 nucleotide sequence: TGTGCCAGCAGCTTAAGAGGTTACGAGCAGTACTTC. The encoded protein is CASSLRGYEQYF.

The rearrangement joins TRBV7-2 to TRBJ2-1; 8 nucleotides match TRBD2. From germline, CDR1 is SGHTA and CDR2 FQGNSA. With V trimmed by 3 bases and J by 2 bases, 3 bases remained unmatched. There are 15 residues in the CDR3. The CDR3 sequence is CASSLAGGTYNEQFF. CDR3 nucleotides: TGTGCCAGCAGCTTGGCGGGAGGTACCTACAATGAGCAGTTCTTC. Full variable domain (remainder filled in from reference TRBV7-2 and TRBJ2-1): GAGVSQSPSNKVTEKGKDVELRCDPISGHTALYWYRQSLGQGLEFLIYFQGNSAPDKSGLPSDRFSAERTGGSVSTLTIQRTQQEDSAVYLCASSLAGGTYNEQFFGPGTRLTVL.

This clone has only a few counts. The CDR3 DNA reads TGTGCCAGCAGTTACCAGGCTAACACTGAAGCTTTCTTT. It translates to CASSYQANTEAFF. The V and J genes are TRBV6-5 and TRBJ1-1, with D unresolved. CDR1 and CDR2 (germline): MNHEY, SVGAGI. The V and J ends lost 2 bases and 2 bases respectively, with 6 bases between them. The CDR3 is 13 residues long.